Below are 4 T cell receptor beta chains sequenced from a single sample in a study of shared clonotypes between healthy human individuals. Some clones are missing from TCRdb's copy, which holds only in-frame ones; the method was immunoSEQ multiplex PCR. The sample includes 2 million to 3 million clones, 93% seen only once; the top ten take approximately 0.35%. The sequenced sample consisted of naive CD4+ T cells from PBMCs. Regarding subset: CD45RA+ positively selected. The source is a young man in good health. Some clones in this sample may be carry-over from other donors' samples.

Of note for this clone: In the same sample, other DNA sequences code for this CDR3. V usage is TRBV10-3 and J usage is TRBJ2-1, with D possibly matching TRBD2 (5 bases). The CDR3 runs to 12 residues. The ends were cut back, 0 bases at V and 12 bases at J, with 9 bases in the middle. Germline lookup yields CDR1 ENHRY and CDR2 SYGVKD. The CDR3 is CAISESRERQFF. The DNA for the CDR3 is TGTGCCATCAGTGAGTCAAGGGAGCGGCAGTTCTTC.

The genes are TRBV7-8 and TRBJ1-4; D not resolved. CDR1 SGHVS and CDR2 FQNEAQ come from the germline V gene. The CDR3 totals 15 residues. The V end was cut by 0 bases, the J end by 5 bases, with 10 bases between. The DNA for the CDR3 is TGTGCCAGCAGCTTAGCAGGGAGCGTCAATGAAAAACTGTTTTTT. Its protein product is CASSLAGSVNEKLFF.

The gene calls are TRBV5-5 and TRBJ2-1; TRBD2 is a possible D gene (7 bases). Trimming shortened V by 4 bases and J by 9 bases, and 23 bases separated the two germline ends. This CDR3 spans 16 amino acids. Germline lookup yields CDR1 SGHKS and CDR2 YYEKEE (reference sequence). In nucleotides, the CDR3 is TGTGCCAGCAGCGCTTTAGGGGGAGGGCCCTATAGTGAGCAGTTCTTC. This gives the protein CASSALGGGPYSEQFF.

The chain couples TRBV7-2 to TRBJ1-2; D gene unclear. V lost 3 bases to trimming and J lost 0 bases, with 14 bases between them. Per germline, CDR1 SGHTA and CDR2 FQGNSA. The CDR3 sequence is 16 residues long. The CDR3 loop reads CASSLYRAASNYGYTF. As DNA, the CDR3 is TGTGCCAGCAGCTTGTACCGGGCCGCTTCTAACTATGGCTACACCTTC.